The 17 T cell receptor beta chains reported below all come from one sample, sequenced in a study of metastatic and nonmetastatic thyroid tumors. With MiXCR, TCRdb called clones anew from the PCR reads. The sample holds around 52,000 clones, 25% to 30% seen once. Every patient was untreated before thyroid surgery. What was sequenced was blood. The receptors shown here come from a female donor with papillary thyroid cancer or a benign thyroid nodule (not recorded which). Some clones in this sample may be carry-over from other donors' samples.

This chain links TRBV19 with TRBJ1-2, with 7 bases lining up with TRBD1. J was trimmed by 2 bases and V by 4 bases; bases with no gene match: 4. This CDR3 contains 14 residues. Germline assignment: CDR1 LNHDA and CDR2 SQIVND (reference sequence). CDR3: CASSSPQGNYGYTF. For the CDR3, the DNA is TGTGCCAGTAGTAGCCCACAGGGGAACTATGGCTACACCTTC.

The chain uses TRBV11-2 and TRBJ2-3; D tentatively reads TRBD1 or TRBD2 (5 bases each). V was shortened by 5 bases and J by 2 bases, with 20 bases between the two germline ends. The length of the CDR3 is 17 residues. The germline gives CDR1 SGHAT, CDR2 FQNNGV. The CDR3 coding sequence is TGTGCCAGCAGCCCTTTAGGGAAACTAGGGGCCACAGATACGCAGTATTTT. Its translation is CASSPLGKLGATDTQYF. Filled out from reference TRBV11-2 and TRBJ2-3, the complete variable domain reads EAGVAQSPRYKIIEKRQSVAFWCNPISGHATLYWYQQILGQGPKLLIQFQNNGVVDDSQLPKDRFSAERLKGVDSTLKIQPAKLEDSAVYLCASSPLGKLGATDTQYFGPGTRLTVL.

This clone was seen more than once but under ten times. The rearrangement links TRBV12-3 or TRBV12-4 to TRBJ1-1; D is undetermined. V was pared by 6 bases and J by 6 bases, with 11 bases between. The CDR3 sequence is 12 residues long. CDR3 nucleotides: TGTGCCAGCAGCTCTAGTCCCGCTGAAGCTTTCTTT. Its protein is CASSSSPAEAFF.

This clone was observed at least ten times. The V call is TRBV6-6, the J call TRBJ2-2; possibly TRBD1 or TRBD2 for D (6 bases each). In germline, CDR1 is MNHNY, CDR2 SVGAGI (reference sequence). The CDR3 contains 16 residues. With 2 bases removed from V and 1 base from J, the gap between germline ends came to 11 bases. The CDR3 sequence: CASSYEGGQNTGELFF. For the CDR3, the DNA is TGTGCCAGCAGTTACGAGGGGGGCCAGAACACCGGGGAGCTGTTTTTT.

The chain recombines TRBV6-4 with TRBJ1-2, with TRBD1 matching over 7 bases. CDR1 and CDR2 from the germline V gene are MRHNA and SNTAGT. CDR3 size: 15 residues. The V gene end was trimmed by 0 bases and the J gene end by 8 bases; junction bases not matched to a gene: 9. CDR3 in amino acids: CASSDSRRGQYGYTF. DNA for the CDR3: TGTGCCAGCAGTGACTCGAGAAGGGGGCAATACGGCTACACCTTC.

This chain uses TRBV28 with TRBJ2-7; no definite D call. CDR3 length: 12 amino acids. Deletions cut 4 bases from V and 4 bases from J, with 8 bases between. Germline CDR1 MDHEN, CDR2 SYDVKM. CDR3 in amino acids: CASSYEAYEQYF. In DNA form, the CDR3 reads TGTGCCAGCAGTTATGAAGCTTACGAGCAGTACTTC.

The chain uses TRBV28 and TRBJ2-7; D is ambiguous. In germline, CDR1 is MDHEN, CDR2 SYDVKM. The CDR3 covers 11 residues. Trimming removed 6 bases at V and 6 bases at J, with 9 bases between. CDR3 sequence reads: CASRKVVEQYF. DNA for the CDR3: TGTGCCAGCAGGAAGGTGGTCGAGCAGTACTTC.

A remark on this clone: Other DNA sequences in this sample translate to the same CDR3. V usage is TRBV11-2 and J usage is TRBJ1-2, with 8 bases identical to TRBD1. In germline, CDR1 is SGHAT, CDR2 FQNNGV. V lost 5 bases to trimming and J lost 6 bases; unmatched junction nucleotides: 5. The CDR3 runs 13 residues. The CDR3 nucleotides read TGTGCCAGCAGCACCCGGACAGGGAATGGCTACACCTTC. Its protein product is CASSTRTGNGYTF.

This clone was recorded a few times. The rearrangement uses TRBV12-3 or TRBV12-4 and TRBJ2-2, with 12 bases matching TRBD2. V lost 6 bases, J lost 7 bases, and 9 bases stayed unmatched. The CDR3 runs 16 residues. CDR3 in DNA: TGTGCCAGCAGCCCCCTAGCGGGAGGGCCGTTCGGGGAGCTGTTTTTT. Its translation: CASSPLAGGPFGELFF.

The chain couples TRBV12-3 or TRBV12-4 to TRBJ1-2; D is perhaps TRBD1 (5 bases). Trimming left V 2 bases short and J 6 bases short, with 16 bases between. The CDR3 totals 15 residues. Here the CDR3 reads CASSLRGRVMDGYTF. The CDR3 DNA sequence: TGTGCCAGCAGTTTAAGGGGTAGGGTAATGGATGGCTACACCTTC.

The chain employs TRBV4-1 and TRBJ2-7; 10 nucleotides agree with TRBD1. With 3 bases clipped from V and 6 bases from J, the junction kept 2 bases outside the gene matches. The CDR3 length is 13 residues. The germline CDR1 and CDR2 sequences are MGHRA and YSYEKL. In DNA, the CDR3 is TGCGCCAGCAGCCAGGGACAGGGGAGCGAGCAGTACTTC. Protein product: CASSQGQGSEQYF.

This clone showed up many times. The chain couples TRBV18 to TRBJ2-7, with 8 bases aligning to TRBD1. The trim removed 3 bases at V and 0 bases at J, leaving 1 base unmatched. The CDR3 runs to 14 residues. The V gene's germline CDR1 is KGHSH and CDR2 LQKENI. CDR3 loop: CASSPGQVSYEQYF. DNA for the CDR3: TGTGCCAGCTCACCGGGACAGGTCTCCTACGAGCAGTACTTC.

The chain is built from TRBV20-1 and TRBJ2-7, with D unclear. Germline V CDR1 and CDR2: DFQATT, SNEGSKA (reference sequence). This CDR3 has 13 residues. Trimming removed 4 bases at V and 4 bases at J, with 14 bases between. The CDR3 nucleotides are TGCAGTGCTACCGCCCGTAATTATTACGAGCAGTACTTC. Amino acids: CSATARNYYEQYF.

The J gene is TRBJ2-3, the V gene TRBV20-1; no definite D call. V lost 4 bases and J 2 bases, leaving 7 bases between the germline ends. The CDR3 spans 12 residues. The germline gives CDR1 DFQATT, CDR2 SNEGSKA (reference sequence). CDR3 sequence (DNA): TGCAGTGCTAAAATAGACACAGATACGCAGTATTTT. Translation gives CSAKIDTDTQYF.

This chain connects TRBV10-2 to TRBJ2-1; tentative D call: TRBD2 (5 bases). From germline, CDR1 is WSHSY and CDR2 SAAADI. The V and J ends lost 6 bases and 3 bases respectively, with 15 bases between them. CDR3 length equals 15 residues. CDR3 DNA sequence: TGCGCCAGCAGGAGGTCTAGCAACCTCTACAATGAGCAGTTCTTC. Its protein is CASRRSSNLYNEQFF.

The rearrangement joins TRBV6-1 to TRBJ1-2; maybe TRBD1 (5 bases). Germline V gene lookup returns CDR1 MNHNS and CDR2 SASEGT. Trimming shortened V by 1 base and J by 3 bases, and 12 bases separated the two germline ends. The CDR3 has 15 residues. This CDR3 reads CASSEVPARDYGYTF. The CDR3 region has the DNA TGTGCCAGCAGTGAAGTCCCGGCCAGGGACTATGGCTACACCTTC.

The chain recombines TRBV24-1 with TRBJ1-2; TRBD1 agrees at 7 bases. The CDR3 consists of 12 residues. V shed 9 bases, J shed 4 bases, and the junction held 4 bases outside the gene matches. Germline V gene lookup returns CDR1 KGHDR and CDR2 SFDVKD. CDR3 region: CATEDRSYGYTF. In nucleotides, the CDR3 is TGTGCCACCGAGGACAGGTCCTATGGCTACACCTTC.